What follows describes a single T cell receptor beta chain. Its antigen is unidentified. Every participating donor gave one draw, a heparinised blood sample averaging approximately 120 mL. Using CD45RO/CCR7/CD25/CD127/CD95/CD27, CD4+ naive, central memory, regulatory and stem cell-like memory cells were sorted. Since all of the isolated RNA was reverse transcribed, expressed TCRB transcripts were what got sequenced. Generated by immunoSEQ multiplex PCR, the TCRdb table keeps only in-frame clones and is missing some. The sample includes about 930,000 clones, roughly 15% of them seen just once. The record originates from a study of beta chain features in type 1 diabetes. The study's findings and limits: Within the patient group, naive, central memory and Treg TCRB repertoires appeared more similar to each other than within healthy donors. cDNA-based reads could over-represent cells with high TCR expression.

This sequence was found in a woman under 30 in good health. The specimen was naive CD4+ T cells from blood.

This CDR3 reads CASSNAGERGYGYTF. CDR3 nucleotide sequence: TGTGCCAGCAGTAACGCAGGGGAAAGGGGCTATGGCTACACCTTC. The chain has TRBV6-5 and TRBJ1-2, with D perhaps TRBD1 (6 bases). This CDR3 is built from 15 residues. From germline, CDR1 is MNHEY and CDR2 SVGAGI. V shed 5 bases and J shed 4 bases, with 17 bases lying between them.